Below, 30 T cell receptor beta chains from the same sample are listed, as sequenced in a study of PD-L1 blockade in urothelial cancer. Documented time point: pretreatment peripheral blood. This table comes from immunoSEQ multiplex PCR, and its TCRdb copy is limited to in-frame clones, with some not included. The sample has about 63,000 clones; roughly 76% are singletons. The source was PBMCs, collected around atezolizumab (anti-PD-L1) treatment. The receptors stem from a man aged 65-85 years with urothelial cancer.

The V gene is TRBV28, the J gene TRBJ2-4; maybe TRBD2 (5 bases). The germline gives CDR1 MDHEN, CDR2 SYDVKM. The CDR3 spans 14 residues. V was trimmed by 8 bases and J by 0 bases, leaving 11 bases between them. The CDR3 sequence: CASGSWPAKNIQYF. In DNA form, the CDR3 reads TGTGCCAGCGGGAGTTGGCCAGCCAAAAACATTCAGTACTTC.

This chain links TRBV7-2 with TRBJ2-1; a possible D gene is TRBD2 (6 bases). Trimming removed 5 bases from V and 2 bases from J, with 16 bases in between. The CDR3 length is 16 residues. Germline CDR1 and CDR2: SGHTA and FQGNSA. The CDR3 DNA reads TGTGCCAGCAGCCAGGACACCCCGGGGGCCTACAATGAGCAGTTCTTC. Translating it yields CASSQDTPGAYNEQFF.

This clone was detected only a few times. This chain joins TRBV7-9 and TRBJ1-1, with D possibly being TRBD1 (6 bases). Germline assignment: CDR1 SEHNR and CDR2 FQNEAQ (reference sequence). The CDR3 covers 14 residues. V was trimmed by 3 bases and J by 4 bases, leaving 12 bases between them. The CDR3 bases are TGTGCCAGCAGCTTGGGGGGGCTTAGCACTGAAGCTTTCTTT. This sequence encodes CASSLGGLSTEAFF.

V is TRBV5-8 and J is TRBJ2-7; D gene ambiguous. V gave up 4 bases and J gave up 4 bases, with 6 bases separating them. Germline V CDR1 and CDR2: SGHTS, YDEGEE. This CDR3 has 11 amino acids. Written as DNA, the CDR3 is TGTGCCAGCAGCCGTTATTACGAGCAGTACTTC. Amino acid sequence: CASSRYYEQYF.

J is TRBJ1-4 and V is TRBV2; the D gene is possibly TRBD1 (6 bases). The germline V gene encodes CDR1 SNHLY and CDR2 FYNNEI. This CDR3 comprises 13 residues. The ends were cut back, 10 bases at V and 5 bases at J, with 14 bases in the middle. The CDR3 nucleotides read TGTGCCACCTCCGGGACACCGAATGAAAAACTGTTTTTT. Its protein is CATSGTPNEKLFF.

This chain links TRBV5-1 with TRBJ1-4; TRBD1 matches 9 bases. Germline-derived CDR1 and CDR2 are SGHRS and YFSETQ. This CDR3 is built from 15 residues. Trimming removed 5 bases from V and 7 bases from J; junction bases left unmatched: 9. This chain's CDR3 is CASSDVGTGSEKLFF. Written as DNA, the CDR3 is TGCGCCAGCAGTGATGTTGGGACAGGGAGTGAAAAACTGTTTTTT.

This chain joins TRBV7-2 and TRBJ2-1, with 9 positions matching TRBD2. The CDR3 totals 15 residues. J lost 10 bases, V lost 1 base, and 8 bases had no gene match. The germline V gene has CDR1 SGHTA and CDR2 FQGNSA. CDR3: CASSLDSGGRGEQFF. The CDR3, as DNA: TGTGCCAGCAGCTTAGATTCCGGCGGGAGGGGCGAGCAGTTCTTC.

V and J are TRBV4-3 and TRBJ1-1; no definite D call. V was shortened by 0 bases and J by 1 base, with 6 bases between the two germline ends. Germline assignment: CDR1 LGHNA and CDR2 YSLEER. This CDR3 region has 14 residues. The CDR3 protein is CASSQDGRNTEAFF. As DNA, the CDR3 is TGCGCCAGCAGCCAAGATGGCAGGAACACTGAAGCTTTCTTT.

The V call is TRBV7-9, the J call TRBJ2-3, with TRBD2 identical over 7 bases. V shed 5 bases and J 6 bases; nucleotides not matched to a gene: 5. The CDR3 is made up of 13 amino acids. Germline V gene sequence: CDR1 SEHNR, CDR2 FQNEAQ (reference sequence). The CDR3 is CASSLGGSDTQYF. DNA of the CDR3: TGTGCCAGCAGCCTCGGCGGGAGCGATACGCAGTATTTT. The whole variable domain, filled in from reference TRBV7-9 and TRBJ2-3, reads DTGVSQNPRHKITKRGQNVTFRCDPISEHNRLYWYRQTLGQGPEFLTYFQNEAQLEKSRLLSDRFSAERPKGSFSTLEIQRTEQGDSAMYLCASSLGGSDTQYFGPGTRLTVL.

The chain links TRBV5-4 to TRBJ2-2, with unresolved D. CDR1 is SGHNT, CDR2 YYREEE, per germline (reference sequence). The V end lost 0 bases, the J end lost 7 bases, and 7 bases lay between the germline ends. The CDR3 sequence is 13 residues long. CDR3 in DNA: TGTGCCAGCAGCTTGGGACATAGCGGGGAGCTGTTTTTT. Its protein product is CASSLGHSGELFF.

The chain combines TRBV7-9 with TRBJ2-2, with a weak D call TRBD1 (6 bases). CDR1 and CDR2 from the germline V gene are SEHNR and FQNEAQ (reference sequence). This CDR3 is built from 15 residues. Trimming stripped 0 bases from V and 5 bases from J, with 10 bases between. This CDR3 is CASSLASRGTGELFF. DNA for the CDR3: TGTGCCAGCAGCTTAGCATCCAGGGGAACCGGGGAGCTGTTTTTT.

The V and J genes are TRBV5-1 and TRBJ2-5; D is unclear. CDR1 SGHRS and CDR2 YFSETQ come from the germline V gene. The CDR3 length is 11 residues. Trimming took off 1 base at V and 5 bases at J, with 3 bases between the two ends. CDR3 amino acids: CASSLQETQYF. The CDR3 coding sequence is TGCGCCAGCAGCTTGCAGGAGACCCAGTACTTC.

This clone was seen a handful of times. In DNA form, the CDR3 reads TGTGCCATCAGTGCCAGCGGAGAGAACACCGGGGAGCTGTTTTTT. This encodes CAISASGENTGELFF. V usage is TRBV10-3 and J usage is TRBJ2-2, with TRBD2 as a possible D gene (5 bases). The CDR3 consists of 15 residues. The germline CDR1 and CDR2 sequences are ENHRY and SYGVKD. V was trimmed by 4 bases and J by 1 base, leaving 10 bases between them.

Turning to this clone: The same CDR3 also results from other DNA sequences found in this sample. The chain recombines TRBV7-2 with TRBJ2-3; D unresolved. The V end was cut by 1 base, the J end by 0 bases, with 5 bases between. CDR1 SGHTA and CDR2 FQGNSA come from the germline V gene. This CDR3 spans 14 amino acids. The CDR3 is CASSLDSSTDTQYF. For the CDR3, the DNA is TGTGCCAGCAGCTTAGACTCTAGCACAGATACGCAGTATTTT.

DNA of the CDR3: TGTGCCAGCAGCCGACTAGCGGGAGGTTCCTACAATGAGCAGTTCTTC. Protein: CASSRLAGGSYNEQFF. This sequence joins TRBV11-3 and TRBJ2-1; TRBD2 agrees at 13 bases. The trim removed 5 bases at V and 1 base at J, leaving 2 bases unmatched. Germline V gives CDR1 SGHNT, CDR2 YENEEA. This CDR3 comprises 16 residues. Full variable domain (remainder filled in from reference TRBV11-3 and TRBJ2-1): EAGVVQSPRYKIIEKKQPVAFWCNPISGHNTLYWYLQNLGQGPELLIRYENEEAVDDSQLPKDRFSAERLKGVDSTLKIQPAELGDSAVYLCASSRLAGGSYNEQFFGPGTRLTVL.

J is TRBJ2-1 and V is TRBV6-6; a possible D gene is TRBD2 (5 bases). The V gene's germline CDR1 is MNHNY and CDR2 SVGAGI (reference sequence). With 8 bases removed from V and 0 bases from J, the gap between germline ends came to 11 bases. CDR3 length: 14 amino acids. DNA for the CDR3: TGTGCCAGCCTCTATGGGAGCTCCTACAATGAGCAGTTCTTC. Protein: CASLYGSSYNEQFF.

The CDR3 spells CASSKTGDGNTIYF. In nucleotides, the CDR3 is TGTGCCAGCAGCAAGACAGGAGATGGAAACACCATATATTTT. The rearrangement links TRBV11-3 to TRBJ1-3; D perhaps matches TRBD1 (6 bases). The CDR3 consists of 14 residues. The V end was cut by 5 bases, the J end by 3 bases, with 11 bases between. Germline lookup yields CDR1 SGHNT and CDR2 YENEEA.

The chain couples TRBV7-6 to TRBJ2-5; 9 bases line up with TRBD1. This CDR3 region has 17 residues. CDR1 and CDR2 (germline): SGHVS, FNYEAQ. Germline trimming cut 5 bases from V and 2 bases from J; bases unmatched to any gene: 12. CDR3 bases: TGTGCCAGCAGCCTACTCCCGACAGGGGGTAGGCAAGAGACCCAGTACTTC. Residues: CASSLLPTGGRQETQYF.

V gene TRBV6-5 combines with J gene TRBJ2-5, with TRBD1 identical over 10 bases. J lost 4 bases, V lost 6 bases, and 8 bases had no gene match. In germline, CDR1 is MNHEY, CDR2 SVGAGI. CDR3 size: 15 residues. This CDR3 is CASSTGQGDAETQYF. The CDR3, as DNA: TGTGCCAGCAGCACCGGACAGGGGGACGCAGAGACCCAGTACTTC.

The sample holds a few counts of this clone. This chain joins TRBV9 and TRBJ1-1; D gene uncertain. Germline V gene lookup returns CDR1 SGDLS and CDR2 YYNGEE. CDR3 length: 12 residues. V was clipped by 7 bases and J by 2 bases, with 9 bases between them. The CDR3 region is CASAPPNTEAFF. DNA for the CDR3: TGTGCCAGCGCGCCTCCTAACACTGAAGCTTTCTTT.

This clone was counted a few times. V is TRBV29-1 and J is TRBJ1-2, with a possible D match to TRBD1 (6 bases). The germline V gene has CDR1 SQVTM and CDR2 ANQGSEA. Trimming removed 4 bases from V and 6 bases from J, with 15 bases in between. The CDR3 has 13 residues. Here the CDR3 DNA reads TGCAGCGTTGCCACCGACAGGATGGATGGCTACACCTTC. Translating gives CSVATDRMDGYTF.

The chain joins TRBV9 to TRBJ2-5; TRBD2 matches at 10 bases. Germline CDR1 reads SGDLS; CDR2 reads YYNGEE. The CDR3 is 16 amino acids. V lost 3 bases, J lost 2 bases, and 7 bases stayed unmatched. CDR3 coding DNA: TGTGCCAGCAGCGAATCTAGCGGGGGCCGGCAAGAGACCCAGTACTTC. Its protein is CASSESSGGRQETQYF.

In nucleotides, the CDR3 is TGTGCTAGTGGTTTGGAATACTCTGGAAACACCATATATTTT. This sequence encodes CASGLEYSGNTIYF. This chain links TRBV12-5 with TRBJ1-3, with D unresolved. The CDR3 has 14 amino acids. Trimming left V 1 base short and J 0 bases short, with 4 bases between. Germline values: CDR1 LGHNT, CDR2 FRNRAP. Together with reference TRBV12-5 and TRBJ1-3, the CDR3 gives the full variable domain: DARVTQTPRHKVTEMGQEVTMRCQPILGHNTVFWYRQTMMQGLELLAYFRNRAPLDDSGMPKDRFSAEMPDATLATLKIQPSEPRDSAVYFCASGLEYSGNTIYFGEGSWLTVV.

V gene TRBV11-3 combines with J gene TRBJ2-3, with 9 positions matching TRBD2. The CDR3 sequence is 19 residues long. With 3 bases clipped from V and 0 bases from J, the junction kept 13 bases outside the gene matches. Germline V gene data show CDR1 as SGHNT and CDR2 as YENEEA. For the CDR3, the DNA is TGTGCCAGCAGCTTGGGCCCGGGTAGCGGGGGTCCTAGCACAGATACGCAGTATTTT. As protein: CASSLGPGSGGPSTDTQYF.

The V gene is TRBV2, the J gene TRBJ2-1; maybe TRBD2 (6 bases). The germline gives CDR1 SNHLY, CDR2 FYNNEI. The CDR3 spans 13 residues. Deletions cut 6 bases from V and 4 bases from J, with 10 bases between. The CDR3 reads CASRDGTYNEQFF. In DNA form, the CDR3 reads TGTGCCAGCAGAGATGGGACTTACAATGAGCAGTTCTTC.

This CDR3 is CASSLETGVPYGYTF. CDR3 sequence (DNA): TGTGCCAGCAGCTTAGAGACAGGGGTCCCCTATGGCTACACCTTC. The chain recombines TRBV11-2 with TRBJ1-2, with 8 bases fitting TRBD1. The CDR3 has 15 amino acids. The junction had 4 bases not matched to a gene; V was cut back by 0 bases and J by 4 bases. CDR1 and CDR2 (germline): SGHAT, FQNNGV.

The chain couples TRBV9 to TRBJ2-3; 8 positions agree with TRBD1. Germline values: CDR1 SGDLS, CDR2 YYNGEE. The V and J ends lost 4 bases and 4 bases, in that order; junction bases with no gene match: 11. This CDR3 has 16 residues. The CDR3 loop reads CASSFSDRAGSDTQYF. In nucleotides, the CDR3 is TGTGCCAGCAGCTTCTCGGACAGGGCGGGCTCAGATACGCAGTATTTT.

V is TRBV5-1 and J is TRBJ2-4; tentatively, D is TRBD2 (6 bases). V lost 0 bases to trimming and J lost 4 bases, with 14 bases between them. Germline loops: CDR1 SGHRS, CDR2 YFSETQ. CDR3 length: 16 amino acids. The DNA for the CDR3 is TGCGCCAGCAGCTTGGGACCTCGGGGAGGAAAAAACATTCAGTACTTC. It encodes CASSLGPRGGKNIQYF. The full variable domain, with the rest looked up from reference TRBV5-1 and TRBJ2-4, is KAGVTQTPRYLIKTRGQQVTLSCSPISGHRSVSWYQQTPGQGLQFLFEYFSETQRNKGNFPGRFSGRQFSNSRSEMNVSTLELGDSALYLCASSLGPRGGKNIQYFGAGTRLSVL.

The V gene is TRBV6-1, the J gene TRBJ1-5; possibly TRBD1 for D (5 bases). Germline V gene data show CDR1 as MNHNS and CDR2 as SASEGT. V was clipped by 2 bases and J by 7 bases, with 18 bases between them. The CDR3 has 16 amino acids. CDR3 protein: CASSENTGSPNQPQHF. The CDR3 nucleotides are TGTGCCAGCAGTGAAAATACAGGTTCCCCTAACCAGCCCCAGCATTTT.

The chain has TRBV28 and TRBJ1-1; D gene uncertain. Germline loops: CDR1 MDHEN, CDR2 SYDVKM. This CDR3 has 12 residues. V was trimmed by 4 bases and J by 2 bases, leaving 5 bases between them. In nucleotides, the CDR3 is TGTGCCAGCAGTTCAGGTAACACTGAAGCTTTCTTT. Amino acids: CASSSGNTEAFF. Full variable domain (outside the CDR3, taken from reference TRBV28 and TRBJ1-1): DVKVTQSSRYLVKRTGEKVFLECVQDMDHENMFWYRQDPGLGLRLIYFSYDVKMKEKGDIPEGYSVSREKKERFSLILESASTNQTSMYLCASSSGNTEAFFGQGTRLTVV.